This T cell receptor beta chain originates from a study of regulatory T cells in long-lasting Graves disease. Study conclusions and caveats: Less diverse TCR repertoires were seen in persistent Graves' patients than in newly diagnosed ones. Patients with persistent disease showed a bias toward TRBV28, TRBJ1-2 and TRBJ2-5.

The time point here: persistent/refractory GD, antithyroid drugs over 5 years with positive TRAb. With RNA extracted from PBMCs as input, the TCR library was made. Construction of the TCR beta libraries employed iRepertoire HTBI primers in conjunction with Arm-PCR of CDR3 regions. TCRdb re-analysed the multiplex PCR reads in MiXCR, keeping a single row per CDR3 protein. The sample has roughly 450,000 distinct CDR3 sequences; less than 25% are singletons. V was clipped by 0 bases and J by 0 bases, with 15 bases between them. In germline, CDR1 is MNHEY, CDR2 SVGAGI. The CDR3 consists of 19 residues. This clonotype was observed many times. Its matching antigen is unknown.

The rearrangement joins TRBV6-5 to TRBJ2-6, with D perhaps TRBD1 or TRBD2 (5 bases each). The TCR sequence derives from a female donor with Graves disease. Sequenced here: peripheral blood mononuclear cells (PBMCs), sampled when the disease was refractory, from a patient treated with antithyroid drugs. CDR3 DNA: TGTGCCAGCAGTTACTCGCCCGGGGCCACCATCTCTGGGGCCAACGTCCTGACTTTC. Translation: CASSYSPGATISGANVLTF.